The 5 T cell receptor beta chains listed next were all sequenced from one sample in a study of blood T cell repertoires in COVID-19. Repertoires were generated with immunoSEQ multiplex PCR, while TCRdb's copy carries only in-frame clones and drops some. The sample has approximately 390,000 clones, about 87% seen once. Input material: peripheral blood. The source of these receptors is an older woman with COVID-19, enrolled during active disease.

This rearrangement joins TRBV29-1 to TRBJ2-7; D gene ambiguous. Trimming shortened V by 5 bases and J by 4 bases, and 12 bases separated the two germline ends. Germline lookup yields CDR1 SQVTM and CDR2 ANQGSEA. The CDR3 is 12 residues long. The DNA of the CDR3 is TGCAGCGTTTCCACCGCCAGGTACGAGCAGTACTTC. Its protein product is CSVSTARYEQYF.

The V and J genes are TRBV9 and TRBJ2-7, with 7 bases lining up with TRBD1. Germline CDR1 reads SGDLS; CDR2 reads YYNGEE. V was pared by 3 bases and J by 6 bases, with 12 bases of the junction left unmatched. The CDR3 covers 15 residues. In DNA, the CDR3 is TGTGCCAGCAGCGCCGGGACAGATCGGGCACGCGAGCAGTACTTC. It translates to CASSAGTDRAREQYF. The variable domain in full, with the rest retrieved from reference TRBV9 and TRBJ2-7, is DSGVTQTPKHLITATGQRVTLRCSPRSGDLSVYWYQQSLDQGLQFLIQYYNGEERAKGNILERFSAQQFPDLHSELNLSSLELGDSALYFCASSAGTDRAREQYFGPGTRLTVT.

This clone was observed a handful of times. The chain joins TRBV4-1 to TRBJ1-6, with 12 bases lining up with TRBD1. V trimming: 6 bases; J trimming: 8 bases; junction bases outside the gene matches: 5. The CDR3 is 15 residues long. Germline V gene sequence: CDR1 MGHRA, CDR2 YSYEKL. The CDR3 protein is CASRVGQGADSPLHF. CDR3 nucleotides: TGCGCCAGCAGAGTGGGACAGGGGGCAGATTCACCCCTCCACTTT.

Only one count was recorded for this clone. This chain links TRBV9 with TRBJ2-7, with D possibly matching TRBD2 (5 bases). Germline CDR1 and CDR2: SGDLS and YYNGEE. This CDR3 has 16 amino acids. The V and J ends lost 3 bases and 2 bases respectively, with 18 bases between them. The DNA of the CDR3 is TGTGCCAGCAGCGATCGGCCTAGGGAGTTCGCCTACGAGCAGTACTTC. This encodes CASSDRPREFAYEQYF.

CDR3 sequence (DNA): TGTGCCAGTAGCCGCAGGGACACCGGGGAGCTGTTTTTT. Its protein is CASSRRDTGELFF. The rearrangement joins TRBV19 to TRBJ2-2, with D possibly TRBD1 on 5 matching bases. Germline V gene lookup returns CDR1 LNHDA and CDR2 SQIVND (reference sequence). The CDR3 loop spans 13 amino acids. The V gene lost 6 bases and the J gene lost 3 bases, with 8 bases spanning the gap.